The sequence of this T cell receptor (beta chain) was determined in a study of cytomegalovirus exposure and HLA in healthy donors. Study-level points and caveats: V segments that were indistinguishable, TRBV6-2 and TRBV6-3 among them, were omitted from analysis. Reportedly, HLA-A and HLA-B alleles of most subjects were accurately predicted from TCR beta.

Concerning this clone: As yet, its antigen is unknown.

V was shortened by 4 bases and J by 4 bases, with 17 bases between the two germline ends. Germline CDR1 is SGHRS and CDR2 is YFSETQ. This CDR3 comprises 15 residues. In the PCR, 60 Vbeta and 13 Jbeta primers were used. Measured with immunoSEQ multiplex PCR; TCRdb has only the in-frame clones, and not every one. The table shows some 190,000 clones, with about 80% occurring only once. Material: PBMCs. This clonotype was obtained from a man aged 40-55 years in good health and CMV-seronegative. The chain has TRBV5-1 and TRBJ1-2; TRBD1 might be the D (5 bases). The CDR3 DNA sequence: TGCGCCAGCAGCGACCAGGTTGGAGGGACCTATGGCTACACCTTC. Protein sequence: CASSDQVGGTYGYTF.